Below are 32 T cell receptor beta chains sequenced from a single sample in a study. Using its own MiXCR run on the RT-PCR reads, TCRdb lists one record per CDR3 protein. The table has more than 550,000 distinct CDR3 sequences, approximately 15% seen once. Sequenced input: memory CD4+ T cells from blood. These receptors were obtained from a female donor in good health, serving as a healthy control.

In DNA form, the CDR3 reads TGTGCCAGCTCACCTGGGTCCAACAACTATGGCTACACCTTC. This translates into CASSPGSNNYGYTF. This rearrangement joins TRBV18 to TRBJ1-2; no clear D. Germline loops: CDR1 KGHSH, CDR2 LQKENI. V lost 3 bases, J lost 2 bases, and 10 bases lay in between. CDR3 length equals 14 residues.

The genes are TRBV5-4 and TRBJ2-7; 8 positions agree with TRBD1. Germline assignment: CDR1 SGHNT and CDR2 YYREEE (reference sequence). This CDR3 region has 15 residues. Germline trimming cut 4 bases from V and 2 bases from J; bases unmatched to any gene: 8. CDR3 in amino acids: CASSPPGQVAYEQYF. The CDR3 bases are TGTGCCAGCAGCCCTCCGGGACAGGTTGCCTACGAGCAGTACTTC.

This clonotype has a count of ten or more. The rearrangement links TRBV20-1 to TRBJ2-1; 7 bases are shared with TRBD2. CDR1 and CDR2 from the germline V gene are DFQATT and SNEGSKA (reference sequence). The CDR3 is 14 amino acids. The J segment lost 9 bases and the V segment lost 0 bases, leaving 8 bases of the junction unmatched. The CDR3 DNA follows: TGCAGTGCTAGAGAGGGGGGAGGGCCTGGTGAGCAGTTCTTC. This translates into CSAREGGGPGEQFF.

This clonotype appeared a few times. The J gene is TRBJ2-1, the V gene TRBV15, with 7 bases identical to TRBD2. Germline V gene data show CDR1 as LNHNV and CDR2 as YYDKDF (reference sequence). The CDR3 loop spans 15 amino acids. The trim removed 3 bases at V and 6 bases at J, leaving 8 bases unmatched. CDR3 region: CATSSRDYGGNEQFF. The DNA for the CDR3 is TGTGCCACCAGCAGCCGGGACTATGGGGGCAATGAGCAGTTCTTC.

The chain recombines TRBV6-1 with TRBJ1-2; 8 bases line up with TRBD1. The CDR3 is made up of 16 amino acids. V shed 8 bases, J shed 8 bases, and the junction held 19 bases outside the gene matches. Looked up from germline, CDR1 is MNHNS and CDR2 is SASEGT. The CDR3 coding sequence is TGTGCCAGCTCACCATCACCCTCAGGGGGCGCGGGGGGCTACACCTTC. It specifies CASSPSPSGGAGGYTF.

This clonotype was seen a few times. The gene calls are TRBV11-2 and TRBJ2-4; 8 nucleotides agree with TRBD2. V gave up 3 bases and J gave up 7 bases; unmatched junction bases: 2. This CDR3 has 13 amino acids. The germline V gene encodes CDR1 SGHAT and CDR2 FQNNGV. The chain's CDR3 is CASSFTGGNIQYF. As DNA, the CDR3 is TGTGCCAGCAGCTTTACGGGAGGGAACATTCAGTACTTC.

This clonotype was seen a few times. The rearrangement joins TRBV3-1 to TRBJ2-3, with D uncertain. CDR3 length equals 12 residues. Germline V gene data show CDR1 as LGHDT and CDR2 as YNNKEL (reference sequence). V lost 5 bases and J lost 5, with 8 bases in between. CDR3 coding DNA: TGTGCCAGCAGCGTCCAAGGAGATACGCAGTATTTT. Its protein is CASSVQGDTQYF.

There are a few counts of this clonotype. The chain joins TRBV5-1 to TRBJ2-5; D unclear. V lost 1 base, J lost 1 base, and 8 bases lay in between. The germline gives CDR1 SGHRS, CDR2 YFSETQ. The CDR3 sequence is 14 residues long. The CDR3 bases are TGCGCCAGCAGCTTGAGGCACCCCCAAGAGACCCAGTACTTC. Translating gives CASSLRHPQETQYF.

This clonotype was detected ten times or more. The V and J genes are TRBV4-1 and TRBJ1-2, with TRBD1 as a possible D gene (5 bases). This CDR3 region has 16 residues. Trimming removed 0 bases at V and 5 bases at J, with 16 bases between. CDR1 MGHRA and CDR2 YSYEKL come from the germline V gene. This CDR3 is CASSQDVSRVGYGYTF. The DNA of the CDR3 is TGCGCCAGCAGCCAAGATGTCTCCAGGGTAGGGTATGGCTACACCTTC.

This clonotype showed up many times. The chain joins TRBV4-2 to TRBJ2-1, with TRBD1 identical over 9 bases. CDR3 length: 17 amino acids. The V and J ends lost 3 bases and 2 bases, in that order; junction bases with no gene match: 8. Germline V gene sequence: CDR1 LGHNA, CDR2 YNFKEQ. CDR3 in amino acids: CASSQDHRTGAYNEQFF. The CDR3 coding sequence is TGTGCCAGCAGCCAGGATCACCGGACAGGGGCCTACAATGAGCAGTTCTTC.

This clonotype occurred a few times. The chain carries TRBV12-3 or TRBV12-4 and TRBJ2-7, with 7 bases lining up with TRBD1. V was clipped by 7 bases and J by 6 bases; unmatched bases: 15. The length of the CDR3 is 15 residues. The CDR3 DNA reads TGTGCCAGCATGTTAACCGGGACAGCAGGAGGCGAGCAGTACTTC. Protein: CASMLTGTAGGEQYF.

This clonotype was counted a few times. The chain has TRBV14 and TRBJ2-5; 7 bases fit TRBD1. After removal of 0 bases from V and 3 bases from J, the junction contained 16 bases not matched to a gene. The germline gives CDR1 SGHDN, CDR2 FVKESK. The CDR3 sequence is 19 residues long. The CDR3 DNA is TGTGCCAGCAGCCAAGATCCAGTGAGGGGCCAGGGGGTGAAAGAGACCCAGTACTTC. As protein: CASSQDPVRGQGVKETQYF.

This rearrangement joins TRBV24-1 to TRBJ2-1; 8 bases fit TRBD2. Germline lookup yields CDR1 KGHDR and CDR2 SFDVKD. V was clipped by 4 bases and J by 7 bases; unmatched bases: 5. This CDR3 has 14 amino acids. CDR3 region: CATSDGGVGNEQFF. The CDR3, as DNA: TGTGCCACCAGTGACGGGGGGGTGGGAAATGAGCAGTTCTTC.

The sample holds many counts of this clonotype. The chain employs TRBV5-1 and TRBJ2-1, with a weak D call TRBD2 (6 bases). V was shortened by 0 bases and J by 6 bases, with 16 bases between the two germline ends. The CDR3 length is 16 residues. The germline gives CDR1 SGHRS, CDR2 YFSETQ. The CDR3 DNA is TGCGCCAGCAGCTTGGCCGTAACGGGAGTTCGCAATGAGCAGTTCTTC. Protein: CASSLAVTGVRNEQFF.

The chain combines TRBV2 with TRBJ1-5, with D tentatively TRBD1 (5 bases). Per germline, CDR1 SNHLY and CDR2 FYNNEI. CDR3 size: 15 residues. Trimming pared 6 bases from V and 0 bases from J, leaving 12 bases between. As DNA, the CDR3 is TGTGCCAGCAGGGCGGGGGGGTATAGCAATCAGCCCCAGCATTTT. Its translation is CASRAGGYSNQPQHF.

The gene calls are TRBV9 and TRBJ2-1; D unresolved. Trimming removed 0 bases at V and 7 bases at J, with 17 bases between. The CDR3 consists of 16 residues. Germline loops: CDR1 SGDLS, CDR2 YYNGEE. CDR3 sequence reads: CASSVASTSWLNEQFF. CDR3 DNA sequence: TGTGCCAGCAGCGTAGCGAGCACGAGTTGGCTAAATGAGCAGTTCTTC.

This clonotype was seen repeatedly, ten times or more. The rearrangement joins TRBV29-1 to TRBJ2-1; 10 nucleotides line up with TRBD2. The J segment lost 7 bases and the V segment lost 1 base, leaving 1 base of the junction unmatched. From germline, CDR1 is SQVTM and CDR2 ANQGSEA. The CDR3 sequence is 13 residues long. The CDR3 region is CSVEALAGNEQFF. The CDR3 DNA reads TGCAGCGTTGAAGCACTAGCGGGGAATGAGCAGTTCTTC.

CDR3 sequence (DNA): TGTGCCAGCGCTGCCATCCCACCCCGCTACGAGCAGTACTTC. This translates into CASAAIPPRYEQYF. The chain carries TRBV2 and TRBJ2-7; D unresolved. V dropped 8 bases and J dropped 3 bases, with 17 bases sitting between them. CDR1 and CDR2 (germline): SNHLY, FYNNEI. This CDR3 is built from 14 residues.

The chain carries TRBV4-3 and TRBJ2-3, with TRBD2 matching over 8 bases. The ends lost 0 bases at V and 2 bases at J; junction bases unmatched: 7. CDR1 is LGHNA, CDR2 YSLEER, per germline. The CDR3 totals 17 residues. The chain's CDR3 is CASSQEVQRGTTDTQYF. DNA of the CDR3: TGCGCCAGCAGCCAAGAAGTTCAGCGGGGGACCACAGATACGCAGTATTTT.

This clonotype has ten or more counts. The genes are TRBV7-2 and TRBJ2-7, with 9 nucleotides matching TRBD2. This CDR3 comprises 15 residues. Germline CDR1 SGHTA, CDR2 FQGNSA. The V gene end was trimmed by 5 bases and the J gene end by 0 bases; junction bases not matched to a gene: 5. CDR3: CASSRTSASSYEQYF. CDR3 nucleotides: TGTGCCAGCAGCCGGACTAGCGCGAGCTCCTACGAGCAGTACTTC.

The gene calls are TRBV9 and TRBJ1-5; D gene uncertain. The CDR3 totals 14 residues. Germline CDR1 is SGDLS and CDR2 is YYNGEE. V lost 3 bases and J 0 bases, leaving 7 bases between the germline ends. Here the CDR3 DNA reads TGTGCCAGCAGCGCAGAGTCTAGCAATCAGCCCCAGCATTTT. Translating it yields CASSAESSNQPQHF. The entire variable domain, with the rest obtained from reference TRBV9 and TRBJ1-5, is as follows: DSGVTQTPKHLITATGQRVTLRCSPRSGDLSVYWYQQSLDQGLQFLIQYYNGEERAKGNILERFSAQQFPDLHSELNLSSLELGDSALYFCASSAESSNQPQHFGDGTRLSIL.

This clonotype was detected many times. The chain joins TRBV30 to TRBJ2-7; 7 bases are shared with TRBD1. Germline V lookup: CDR1 GTSNPN, CDR2 SVGIG (reference sequence). J lost 0 bases, V lost 0 bases, and 5 bases had no gene match. This CDR3 is built from 15 residues. The CDR3 loop is CAWSVRGTVSYEQYF. The DNA of the CDR3 is TGTGCCTGGAGTGTCAGAGGGACAGTCTCCTACGAGCAGTACTTC.

The chain employs TRBV5-1 and TRBJ2-7; possible D gene TRBD2, 5 bases. The CDR3 covers 14 residues. Germline V gene sequence: CDR1 SGHRS, CDR2 YFSETQ. Trimming shortened V by 0 bases and J by 5 bases, and 12 bases separated the two germline ends. CDR3 DNA: TGCGCCAGCAGCTTGGCCATGAGGGCGGACGAGCAGTACTTC. Protein product: CASSLAMRADEQYF. Looking up the rest from reference TRBV5-1 and TRBJ2-7 gives the full variable domain: KAGVTQTPRYLIKTRGQQVTLSCSPISGHRSVSWYQQTPGQGLQFLFEYFSETQRNKGNFPGRFSGRQFSNSRSEMNVSTLELGDSALYLCASSLAMRADEQYFGPGTRLTVT.

This clonotype was observed at least ten times. Relative to the germline gene, one junction end is altered; a read error may explain this. The gene calls are TRBV29-1 and TRBJ2-1, with unresolved D. The germline gives CDR1 SQVTM, CDR2 ANQGSEA. The CDR3 spans 10 residues. For the CDR3, the DNA is TGTAAGGCAGGAGACAATGAGCAGTTCTTC. Protein sequence: CKAGDNEQFF.

A few counts support this clonotype. The genes are TRBV7-2 and TRBJ1-2; D unclear. V shed 1 base and J shed 7 bases, with 10 bases lying between them. The V gene's germline CDR1 is SGHTA and CDR2 FQGNSA. This CDR3 has 13 amino acids. DNA of the CDR3: TGTGCCAGCAGCTTAGTGGCCCTAGGTGGCTACACCTTC. Its protein product is CASSLVALGGYTF.

This chain links TRBV7-2 with TRBJ2-7, with TRBD2 as a possible D gene (5 bases). CDR3 size: 15 residues. The V and J ends lost 3 bases and 4 bases respectively, with 16 bases between them. Germline CDR1 is SGHTA and CDR2 is FQGNSA. The CDR3: CASSLSSGVGYEQYF. The CDR3 nucleotides read TGTGCCAGCAGCTTGTCCAGCGGAGTGGGATACGAGCAGTACTTC.

The chain joins TRBV7-2 to TRBJ2-7; D may correspond to TRBD1 or TRBD2 (5 bases each). V lost 5 bases and J 0 bases, leaving 14 bases between the germline ends. Germline V gene data show CDR1 as SGHTA and CDR2 as FQGNSA. The CDR3 has 15 amino acids. In DNA form, the CDR3 reads TGTGCCAGCAGCCGTCGAGGGGCCGACTCCTACGAGCAGTACTTC. Protein product: CASSRRGADSYEQYF.

V is TRBV14 and J is TRBJ1-1, with D unclear. V gave up 4 bases and J gave up 7 bases, with 10 bases separating them. Germline V gene data show CDR1 as SGHDN and CDR2 as FVKESK. The CDR3 consists of 12 residues. The CDR3 nucleotides read TGTGCCAGCAGCCTGACGGTTAATGAAGCTTTCTTT. Protein sequence: CASSLTVNEAFF.

The gene calls are TRBV11-2 and TRBJ2-7, with D perhaps TRBD2 (7 bases). Trimming pared 4 bases from V and 3 bases from J, leaving 13 bases between. CDR1 is SGHAT and CDR2 is FQNNGV in the germline V gene. The CDR3 length is 14 residues. The CDR3 protein is CASSSGGLFYEQYF. CDR3 nucleotides: TGTGCCAGCAGCTCCGGGGGGCTATTCTACGAGCAGTACTTC.

The rearrangement joins TRBV7-2 to TRBJ1-2; TRBD1 matches 10 bases. Germline assignment: CDR1 SGHTA and CDR2 FQGNSA. V shed 3 bases and J 1 base; nucleotides not matched to a gene: 5. The CDR3 length is 16 residues. CDR3 protein: CASSFPGQGVNYGYTF. CDR3 bases: TGTGCCAGCAGCTTTCCTGGACAGGGGGTTAACTATGGCTACACCTTC.

Many counts were recorded for this clonotype. The chain is built from TRBV12-3 or TRBV12-4 and TRBJ2-5; D tentatively fits TRBD1 or TRBD2 (6 bases each). The CDR3 totals 13 residues. V gave up 6 bases and J gave up 5 bases, with 13 bases separating them. In DNA, the CDR3 is TGTGCCAGCAGCTTCGGGGGCCGGGAGACCCAGTACTTC. Translating gives CASSFGGRETQYF.

This clonotype was detected many times. This sequence joins TRBV12-3 or TRBV12-4 and TRBJ1-2; no reliable D call. The CDR3 has 13 residues. Trimming shortened V by 6 bases and J by 5 bases, and 13 bases separated the two germline ends. The CDR3 coding sequence is TGTGCCAGCAGCGGGCAGATGGGGTATGGCTACACCTTC. Protein sequence: CASSGQMGYGYTF.